This T cell receptor (beta chain) was sequenced during a study of T cells in tuberculosis. Time point in this sample: new active TB diagnosis, blood taken before or within 7 days of starting treatment. The table came from immunoSEQ multiplex PCR; TCRdb's copy has only in-frame clones and leaves some out. The sample records about 38,000 clones, approximately 95% being singletons. The length of the CDR3 is 15 residues. V lost 4 bases, J lost 0 bases, and 12 bases lay in between. Per germline, CDR1 MGHRA and CDR2 YSYEKL. Material: PBMCs, obtained at tuberculosis diagnosis. The source of this sequence is an adult with tuberculosis. The rearrangement links TRBV4-1 to TRBJ1-1; D is possibly TRBD1 (5 bases). CDR3 sequence: CASSPADRVNTEAFF. The CDR3, as DNA: TGCGCCAGCAGCCCAGCCGACAGAGTGAACACTGAAGCTTTCTTT.